These T cell receptor beta chains were read from a single sample in a study of OX40 agonist ivuxolimab in advanced cancers. Profiled with immunoSEQ multiplex PCR; TCRdb holds only in-frame clones, not every one. The sample holds more than 85,000 clones; about 89% are singletons and the top ten take 1.5% to 2%. The sample consisted of CD4+ or CD8+ T cells sorted from blood, taken in a trial of the OX40 agonist ivuxolimab. These TCRs come from an adult with an advanced solid tumor such as melanoma, head and neck, liver or kidney cancer. The CDR3 runs from the conserved cysteine through the conserved F or W. The D gene is left open where the match is weak. The size of a clone is reported for some rows only, either as once, few or many, or as a class for expanded clones.

TRBJ1-1,-,TRBV27,-,CASSSTKKRAPVSEAFF,TGTGCCAGCAGTTCAACCAAGAAACGGGCGCCAGTCTCAGAAGCTTTCTTT
TRBJ2-5,-,TRBV28,-,CASSLAGFQETQYF,TGTGCCAGCAGTTTAGCGGGGTTTCAAGAGACCCAGTACTTC
TRBJ2-5,once,TRBV7-9,TRBD1,CASSPRTGAGDQETQYF,TGTGCCAGCAGCCCAAGGACAGGGGCGGGAGACCAAGAGACCCAGTACTTC
TRBJ2-5,-,TRBV4-2,-,CASSQERLQWETQYF,TGTGCCAGCAGCCAAGAACGGTTGCAATGGGAGACCCAGTACTTC
TRBJ2-5,-,TRBV4-1,-,CASSQGTAGVRQETQYF,TGCGCCAGCAGCCAAGGGACTGCAGGGGTCCGTCAAGAGACCCAGTACTTC
TRBJ2-3,-,TRBV28,TRBD2,CASRGGAGSGTDTQYF,TGTGCCAGCCGCGGGGGTGCGGGGAGCGGGACAGATACGCAGTATTTT
TRBJ2-3,-,TRBV7-2,-,CASSFLMDTQYF,TGTGCCAGCAGCTTCCTGATGGATACGCAGTATTTT
TRBJ1-2,-,TRBV27,-,CASSPQPAYGYTF,TGTGCCAGCAGTCCCCAACCGGCCTATGGCTACACCTTC
TRBJ2-2,-,TRBV28,-,CASRAASNTGELFF,TGTGCCAGTCGGGCTGCCTCAAACACCGGGGAGCTGTTTTTT
TRBJ2-3,once,TRBV7-2,-,CASSLLITSTDTQYF,TGTGCCAGCAGCTTATTAATTACTAGCACAGATACGCAGTATTTT
TRBJ1-2,-,TRBV10-3,-,CAISESAYSSNYGYTF,TGTGCCATCAGTGAGTCAGCATACAGCTCTAACTATGGCTACACCTTC
TRBJ2-1,-,TRBV5-6,TRBD2,CASSLTLTSGNEQFF,TGTGCCAGCAGCTTGACTTTGACTAGCGGCAATGAGCAGTTCTTC
TRBJ2-7,-,TRBV7-9,TRBD1,CASSSGPGTGGF,TGTGCCAGCAGCTCGGGGCCCGGGACAGGGGGCTTC
TRBJ1-4,-,TRBV28,TRBD1,CASSLGIVSGRGRSANEKLFF,TGTGCCAGCAGTTTAGGAATCGTATCGGGCAGGGGGCGGTCAGCTAATGAAAAACTGTTTTTT
TRBJ2-3,once,TRBV5-1,-,CASSLYAESTDTQYF,TGCGCCAGCAGCTTGTATGCGGAAAGCACAGATACGCAGTATTTT
TRBJ2-7,-,TRBV5-6,-,CASSLWGRGSYEQYF,TGTGCCAGCAGCTTGTGGGGCAGGGGATCGTACGAGCAGTACTTC
TRBJ2-1,-,TRBV7-9,TRBD2,CASSLSTSGDEQFF,TGTGCCAGCAGCTTATCAACTAGCGGGGATGAGCAGTTCTTC
TRBJ2-7,-,TRBV6-1,TRBD1,CASRSRDRSYEQYF,TGTGCCAGCAGATCACGGGACAGGTCCTACGAGCAGTACTTC
TRBJ1-1,-,TRBV11-2,-,CASSLRRGGVMNTEAFF,TGTGCCAGCAGCTTAAGGAGGGGAGGGGTGATGAACACTGAAGCTTTCTTT
TRBJ2-2,-,TRBV7-8,TRBD1,CASRLGTGDTGELFF,TGTGCCAGCAGGTTGGGGACAGGGGACACCGGGGAGCTGTTTTTT
TRBJ1-1,-,TRBV30,TRBD1,CAWSARDRGPINTEAFF,TGTGCCTGGAGCGCCCGGGACAGGGGGCCGATAAACACTGAAGCTTTCTTT
TRBJ1-5,-,TRBV28,-,CATQGQGGQPQHF,TGTGCCACCCAGGGGCAGGGAGGGCAGCCCCAGCATTTT
TRBJ2-1,-,TRBV28,TRBD1,CASSLAAGQGRNNEQFF,TGTGCCAGCAGTTTAGCGGCGGGACAGGGACGCAACAATGAGCAGTTCTTC
TRBJ2-7,few,TRBV7-2,TRBD2,CASSLESGRNYEQYF,TGTGCCAGCAGCTTAGAGAGCGGGAGGAACTACGAGCAGTACTTC
TRBJ1-4,-,TRBV27,-,CASSLRRQSNEKLFF,TGTGCCAGCAGTTTAAGACGCCAGTCTAATGAAAAACTGTTTTTT
TRBJ1-2,-,TRBV25-1,-,CASSPGSYGYTF,TGTGCCAGCAGCCCCGGGTCCTATGGCTACACCTTC
TRBJ1-2,-,TRBV6-5,-,CASSYGRGSYGYTF,TGTGCCAGCAGTTACGGCAGGGGCTCCTATGGCTACACCTTC
TRBJ2-1,-,TRBV28,TRBD2,CASSATLGTSRNNEQFF,TGTGCCAGCAGTGCTACTTTGGGGACTAGCAGAAACAATGAGCAGTTCTTC
TRBJ2-3,-,TRBV25-1,-,CASLRDTEDTQYF,TGTGCCAGCCTTCGGGACACCGAAGATACGCAGTATTTT
TRBJ2-3,-,TRBV7-9,-,CASSLGQDTDTQYF,TGTGCCAGCAGCCTGGGGCAGGACACAGATACGCAGTATTTT
TRBJ1-5,-,TRBV11-3,-,CASSLGNQPQHF,TGTGCCAGCAGCTTAGGAAATCAGCCCCAGCATTTT
TRBJ2-1,-,TRBV6-5,-,CASSPGLFTYNEQFF,TGTGCCAGCAGCCCGGGACTTTTTACCTACAATGAGCAGTTCTTC
TRBJ2-7,few,TRBV7-2,TRBD1,CASSLIAGGAYEQYF,TGTGCCAGCAGCTTAATCGCAGGGGGCGCCTACGAGCAGTACTTC
TRBJ2-3,-,TRBV15,TRBD2,CATSRDEGLAGGNTQYF,TGTGCCACCAGCAGAGATGAGGGACTAGCGGGAGGGAATACGCAGTATTTT
TRBJ2-1,-,TRBV5-4,-,CASSRIGDNEQFF,TGTGCCAGCAGCCGCATCGGAGACAATGAGCAGTTCTTC